This T cell receptor beta chain derives from a study of early T cells in non-severe SARS-CoV-2 infection. The germline gives CDR1 MDHEN, CDR2 SYDVKM. V lost 0 bases and J lost 3, with 6 bases in between. CDR3 length equals 14 residues. In its sample, this clonotype was seen many times. Each CDR3 protein is one row after TCRdb ran MiXCR on the 5' RACE reads. The sample includes under 85,000 distinct CDR3 sequences, more than 10% of them seen just once. The specimen was whole blood. This chain links TRBV28 with TRBJ1-5, with no clear D. This TCR derives from an adult who was a healthcare worker with PCR-confirmed SARS-CoV-2 infection or an uninfected control (not recorded which). CDR3 loop: CASSLWGNNQPQHF. CDR3 sequence (DNA): TGTGCCAGCAGTTTATGGGGAAACAATCAGCCCCAGCATTTT. The variable domain in full, completed from reference TRBV28 and TRBJ1-5, reads DVKVTQSSRYLVKRTGEKVFLECVQDMDHENMFWYRQDPGLGLRLIYFSYDVKMKEKGDIPEGYSVSREKKERFSLILESASTNQTSMYLCASSLWGNNQPQHFGDGTRLSIL.